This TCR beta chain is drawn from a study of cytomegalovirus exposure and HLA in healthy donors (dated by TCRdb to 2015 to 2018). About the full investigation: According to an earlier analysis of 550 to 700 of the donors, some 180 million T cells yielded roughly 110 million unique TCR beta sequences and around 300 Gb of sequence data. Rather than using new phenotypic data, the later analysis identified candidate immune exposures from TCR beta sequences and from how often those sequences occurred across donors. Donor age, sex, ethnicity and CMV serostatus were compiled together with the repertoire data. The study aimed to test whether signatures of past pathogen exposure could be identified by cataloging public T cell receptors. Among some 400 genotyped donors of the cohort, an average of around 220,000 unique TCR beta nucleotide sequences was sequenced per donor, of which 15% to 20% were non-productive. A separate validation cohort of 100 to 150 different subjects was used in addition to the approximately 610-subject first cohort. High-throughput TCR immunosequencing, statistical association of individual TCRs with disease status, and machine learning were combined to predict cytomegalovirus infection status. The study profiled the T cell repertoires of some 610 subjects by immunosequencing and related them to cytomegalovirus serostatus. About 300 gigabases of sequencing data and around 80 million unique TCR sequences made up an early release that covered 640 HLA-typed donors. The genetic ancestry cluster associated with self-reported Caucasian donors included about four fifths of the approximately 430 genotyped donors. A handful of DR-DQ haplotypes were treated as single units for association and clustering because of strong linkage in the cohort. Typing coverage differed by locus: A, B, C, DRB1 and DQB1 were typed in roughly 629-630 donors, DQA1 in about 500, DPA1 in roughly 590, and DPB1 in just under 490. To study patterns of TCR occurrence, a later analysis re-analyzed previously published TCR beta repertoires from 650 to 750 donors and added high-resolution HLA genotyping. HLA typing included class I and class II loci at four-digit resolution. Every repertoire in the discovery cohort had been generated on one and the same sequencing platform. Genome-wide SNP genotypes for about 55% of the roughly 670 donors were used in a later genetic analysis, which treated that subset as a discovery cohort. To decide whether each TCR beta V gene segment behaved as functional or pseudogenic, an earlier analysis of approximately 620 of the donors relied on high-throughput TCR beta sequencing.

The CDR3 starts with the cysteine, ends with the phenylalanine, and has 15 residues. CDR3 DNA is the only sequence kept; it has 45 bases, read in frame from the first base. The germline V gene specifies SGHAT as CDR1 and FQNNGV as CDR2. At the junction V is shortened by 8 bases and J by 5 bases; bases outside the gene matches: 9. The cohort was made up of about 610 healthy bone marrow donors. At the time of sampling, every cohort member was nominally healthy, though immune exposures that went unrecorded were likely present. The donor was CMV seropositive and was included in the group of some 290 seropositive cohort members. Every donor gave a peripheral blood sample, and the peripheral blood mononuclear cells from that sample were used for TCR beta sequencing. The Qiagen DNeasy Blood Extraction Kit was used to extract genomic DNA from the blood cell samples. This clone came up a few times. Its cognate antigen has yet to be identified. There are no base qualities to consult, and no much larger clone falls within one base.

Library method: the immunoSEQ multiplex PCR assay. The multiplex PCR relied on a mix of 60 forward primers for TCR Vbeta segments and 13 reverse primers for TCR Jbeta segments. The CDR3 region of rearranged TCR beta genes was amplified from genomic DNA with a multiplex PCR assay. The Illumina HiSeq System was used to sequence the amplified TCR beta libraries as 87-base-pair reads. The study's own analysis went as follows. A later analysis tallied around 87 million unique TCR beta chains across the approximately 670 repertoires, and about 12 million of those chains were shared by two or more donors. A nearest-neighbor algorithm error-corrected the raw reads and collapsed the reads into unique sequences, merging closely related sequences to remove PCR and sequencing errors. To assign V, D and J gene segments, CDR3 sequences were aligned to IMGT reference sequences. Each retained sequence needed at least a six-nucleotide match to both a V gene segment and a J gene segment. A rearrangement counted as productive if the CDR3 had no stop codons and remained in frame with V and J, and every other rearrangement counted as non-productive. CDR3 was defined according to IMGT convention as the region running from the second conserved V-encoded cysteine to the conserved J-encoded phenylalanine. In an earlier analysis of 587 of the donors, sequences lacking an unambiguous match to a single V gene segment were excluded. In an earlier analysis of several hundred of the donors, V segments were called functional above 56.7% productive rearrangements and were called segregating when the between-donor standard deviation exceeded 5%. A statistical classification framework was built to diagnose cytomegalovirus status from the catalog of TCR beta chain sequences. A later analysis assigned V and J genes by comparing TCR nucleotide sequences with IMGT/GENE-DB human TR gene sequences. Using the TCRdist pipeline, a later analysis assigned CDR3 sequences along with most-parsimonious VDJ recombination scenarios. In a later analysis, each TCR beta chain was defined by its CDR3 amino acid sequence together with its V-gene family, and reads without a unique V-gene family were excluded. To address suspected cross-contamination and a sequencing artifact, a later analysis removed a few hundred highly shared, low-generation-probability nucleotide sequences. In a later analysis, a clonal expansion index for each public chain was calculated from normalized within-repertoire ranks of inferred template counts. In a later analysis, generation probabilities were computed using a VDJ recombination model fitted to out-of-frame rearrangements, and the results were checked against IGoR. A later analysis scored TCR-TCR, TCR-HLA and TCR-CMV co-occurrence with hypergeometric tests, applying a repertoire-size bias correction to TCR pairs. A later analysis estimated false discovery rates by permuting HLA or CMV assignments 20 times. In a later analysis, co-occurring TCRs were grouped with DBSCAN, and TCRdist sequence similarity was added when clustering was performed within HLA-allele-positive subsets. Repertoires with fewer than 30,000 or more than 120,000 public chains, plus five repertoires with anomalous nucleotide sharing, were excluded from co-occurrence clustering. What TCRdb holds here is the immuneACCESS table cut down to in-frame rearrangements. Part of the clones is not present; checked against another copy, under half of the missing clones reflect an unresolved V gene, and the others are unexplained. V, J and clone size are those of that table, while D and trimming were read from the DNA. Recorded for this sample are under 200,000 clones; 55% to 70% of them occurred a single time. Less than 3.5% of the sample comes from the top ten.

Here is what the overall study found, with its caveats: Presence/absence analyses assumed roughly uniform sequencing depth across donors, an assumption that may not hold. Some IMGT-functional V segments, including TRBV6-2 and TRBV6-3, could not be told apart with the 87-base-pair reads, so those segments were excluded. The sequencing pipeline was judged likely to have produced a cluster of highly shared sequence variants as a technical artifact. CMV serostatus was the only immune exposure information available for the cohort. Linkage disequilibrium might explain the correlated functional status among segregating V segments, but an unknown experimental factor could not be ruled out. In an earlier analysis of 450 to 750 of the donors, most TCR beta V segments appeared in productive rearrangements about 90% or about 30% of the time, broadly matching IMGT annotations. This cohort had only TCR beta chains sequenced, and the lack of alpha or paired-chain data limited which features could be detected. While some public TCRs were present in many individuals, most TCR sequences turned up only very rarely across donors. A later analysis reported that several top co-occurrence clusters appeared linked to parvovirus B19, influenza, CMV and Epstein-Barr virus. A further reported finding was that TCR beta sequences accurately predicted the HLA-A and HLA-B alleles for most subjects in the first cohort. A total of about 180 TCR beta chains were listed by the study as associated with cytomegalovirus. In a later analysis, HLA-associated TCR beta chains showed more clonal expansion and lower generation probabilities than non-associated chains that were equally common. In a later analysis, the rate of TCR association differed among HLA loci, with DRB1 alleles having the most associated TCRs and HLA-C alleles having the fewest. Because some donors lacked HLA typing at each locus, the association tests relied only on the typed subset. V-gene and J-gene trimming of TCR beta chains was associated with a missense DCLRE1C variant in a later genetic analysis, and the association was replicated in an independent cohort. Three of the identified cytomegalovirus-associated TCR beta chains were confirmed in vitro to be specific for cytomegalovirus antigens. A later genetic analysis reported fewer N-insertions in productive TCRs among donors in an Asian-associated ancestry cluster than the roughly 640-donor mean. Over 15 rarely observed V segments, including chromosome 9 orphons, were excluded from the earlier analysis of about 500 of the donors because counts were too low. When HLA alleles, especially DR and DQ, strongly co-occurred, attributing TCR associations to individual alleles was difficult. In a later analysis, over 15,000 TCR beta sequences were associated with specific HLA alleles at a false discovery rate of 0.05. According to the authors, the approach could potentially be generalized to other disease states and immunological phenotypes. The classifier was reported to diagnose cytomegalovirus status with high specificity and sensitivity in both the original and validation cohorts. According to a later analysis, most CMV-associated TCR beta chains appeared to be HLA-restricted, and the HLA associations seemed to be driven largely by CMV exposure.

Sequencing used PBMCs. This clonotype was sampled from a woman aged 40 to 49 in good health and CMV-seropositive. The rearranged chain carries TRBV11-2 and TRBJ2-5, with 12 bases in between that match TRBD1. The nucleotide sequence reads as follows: TGTGCCAGCTCCAAGGGACAGGGGGCGGATGAGACCCAGTACTTC. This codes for CASSKGQGADETQYF. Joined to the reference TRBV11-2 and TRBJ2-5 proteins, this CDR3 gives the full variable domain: EAGVAQSPRYKIIEKRQSVAFWCNPISGHATLYWYQQILGQGPKLLIQFQNNGVVDDSQLPKDRFSAERLKGVDSTLKIQPAKLEDSAVYLCASSKGQGADETQYFGPGTRLLVL.